The 26 T cell receptor beta chains reported below all come from one sample, sequenced in a study of shared clonotypes between healthy human individuals. Generated by immunoSEQ multiplex PCR, the TCRdb table keeps only in-frame clones and is missing some. The sample lists 2,100,000 or so clones, approximately 94% seen once, with roughly 0.13% in the top ten. The sequenced material came from naive CD4+ T cells sorted from blood. Subset noted: CD45RA+ positively selected. Every receptor here comes from a man between 18 and 29 years old in good health.

The chain is built from TRBV30 and TRBJ1-1, with 8 nucleotides matching TRBD1. Germline V gives CDR1 GTSNPN, CDR2 SVGIG (reference sequence). There are 13 residues in the CDR3. With V trimmed by 5 bases and J by 1 base, 3 bases remained unmatched. For the CDR3, the DNA is TGTGCCTGGGGACAGGGTTCGAACACTGAAGCTTTCTTT. Translation gives CAWGQGSNTEAFF.

This rearrangement joins TRBV7-2 to TRBJ1-3; weak D call: TRBD1 (5 bases). The CDR3 length is 14 residues. V lost 6 bases, J lost 4 bases, and 13 bases lay in between. Germline V gene lookup returns CDR1 SGHTA and CDR2 FQGNSA. CDR3 in DNA: TGTGCCAGCAGGCAGGCAGGGTCCGGAAACACCATATATTTT. Its translation: CASRQAGSGNTIYF.

Comments on this clone: Other DNA sequences within the sample encode an identical CDR3. The chain recombines TRBV28 with TRBJ1-4; 7 bases line up with TRBD1. Germline V gene lookup returns CDR1 MDHEN and CDR2 SYDVKM. The V and J ends lost 5 bases and 7 bases, in that order; junction bases with no gene match: 4. The CDR3 extends over 13 amino acids. The CDR3 protein is CASSPGGGEKLFF. CDR3 in DNA: TGTGCCAGCAGTCCAGGGGGAGGTGAAAAACTGTTTTTT.

The gene calls are TRBV29-1 and TRBJ1-1; D is possibly TRBD1 (6 bases). CDR1 and CDR2 (germline): SQVTM, ANQGSEA. V was pared by 4 bases and J by 3 bases, with 6 bases between. CDR3 length: 11 residues. In nucleotides, the CDR3 is TGCAGCGTTGCAGGGGACACTGAAGCTTTCTTT. It codes for CSVAGDTEAFF.

This rearrangement joins TRBV12-5 to TRBJ2-2; D might be TRBD1 (5 bases). Trimming took off 0 bases at V and 0 bases at J, with 8 bases between the two ends. In germline, CDR1 is LGHNT, CDR2 FRNRAP. The CDR3 covers 16 residues. CDR3 nucleotide sequence: TGTGCTAGTGGTTTGGTAGCAGGGACGAACACCGGGGAGCTGTTTTTT. Its protein is CASGLVAGTNTGELFF.

This chain uses TRBV9 with TRBJ1-1; no clear D. V dropped 4 bases and J dropped 1 base, with 5 bases sitting between them. This CDR3 is built from 12 residues. CDR1 and CDR2 from the germline V gene are SGDLS and YYNGEE. This chain's CDR3 is CASSLGNTEAFF. CDR3 coding DNA: TGTGCCAGCAGCCTAGGGAACACTGAAGCTTTCTTT.

The chain joins TRBV9 to TRBJ2-1; TRBD2 might be the D (7 bases). Germline CDR1 is SGDLS and CDR2 is YYNGEE. Trimming pared 1 base from V and 1 base from J, leaving 18 bases between. CDR3 length: 18 residues. This chain's CDR3 is CASSVSEPGGLSYNEQFF. CDR3 DNA sequence: TGTGCCAGCAGCGTATCGGAACCCGGGGGGCTATCCTACAATGAGCAGTTCTTC.

This chain connects TRBV7-6 to TRBJ2-7; TRBD2 might be the D (5 bases). V shed 5 bases and J shed 0 bases, with 11 bases lying between them. Germline assignment: CDR1 SGHVS and CDR2 FNYEAQ. The CDR3 is 14 residues long. The CDR3, as DNA: TGTGCCAGCAGCCCAGTCGAGGGCTCCTACGAGCAGTACTTC. Protein sequence: CASSPVEGSYEQYF.

The J gene is TRBJ2-6, the V gene TRBV29-1, with 7 bases fitting TRBD1. Germline V gene lookup returns CDR1 SQVTM and CDR2 ANQGSEA. The CDR3 spans 21 residues. With 0 bases clipped from V and 0 bases from J, the junction kept 17 bases outside the gene matches. In DNA, the CDR3 is TGCAGCGTTGAAGACGACGGGACAGCGAGAACCCTATCCTCTGGGGCCAACGTCCTGACTTTC. This gives the protein CSVEDDGTARTLSSGANVLTF.

The chain carries TRBV6-6 and TRBJ1-1, with D perhaps matching TRBD1 (5 bases). CDR1 MNHNY and CDR2 SVGAGI come from the germline V gene (reference sequence). The CDR3 extends over 14 amino acids. The germline V and J ends were trimmed by 0 bases and 5 bases, with 10 bases remaining between them. CDR3 loop: CASSYSGRDTEAFF. In nucleotides, the CDR3 is TGTGCCAGCAGTTACTCGGGCAGGGATACTGAAGCTTTCTTT.

The V and J genes are TRBV7-9 and TRBJ1-3; 7 nucleotides agree with TRBD1. The CDR3 totals 16 residues. Germline-derived CDR1 and CDR2 are SEHNR and FQNEAQ (reference sequence). V lost 5 bases and J lost 2; bases outside the gene matches: 9. The CDR3 spells CASSPGTASPGNTIYF. The CDR3 DNA sequence: TGTGCCAGCAGCCCCGGGACAGCCTCACCTGGAAACACCATATATTTT.

The V call is TRBV7-9, the J call TRBJ1-1; D not resolved. V dropped 5 bases and J dropped 2 bases, with 12 bases sitting between them. Germline V gives CDR1 SEHNR, CDR2 FQNEAQ (reference sequence). The CDR3 contains 14 residues. The CDR3 protein is CASSLTVVNTEAFF. The CDR3 DNA is TGTGCCAGCAGCCTGACGGTCGTCAACACTGAAGCTTTCTTT.

As concerns this clone: This same CDR3 is encoded by further DNA sequences in the sample. The chain has TRBV20-1 and TRBJ1-2; D is unresolved. This CDR3 has 11 amino acids. The V gene's germline CDR1 is DFQATT and CDR2 SNEGSKA (reference sequence). V was cut by 4 bases and J by 3 bases, with 6 bases left in between. The CDR3 loop reads CSATGDYGYTF. CDR3 nucleotides: TGCAGTGCTACGGGTGACTATGGCTACACCTTC.

The chain couples TRBV5-1 to TRBJ2-3; D not resolved. Deletions cut 4 bases from V and 6 bases from J, with 12 bases between. Germline V lookup: CDR1 SGHRS, CDR2 YFSETQ. This CDR3 has 13 amino acids. CDR3 DNA: TGCGCCAGCAGCAACTCGCCTAGGGATACGCAGTATTTT. As protein: CASSNSPRDTQYF.

With regard to this clone: The same CDR3 can be traced to other DNA sequences in this sample. This chain uses TRBV25-1 with TRBJ2-1; D is undetermined. V gave up 5 bases and J gave up 1 base, with 12 bases separating them. The CDR3 has 15 residues. Germline V CDR1 and CDR2: MGHDK, SYGVNS. The CDR3 DNA is TGTGCCAGCAGTAGGACCGGTGGGTCCTACAATGAGCAGTTCTTC. Protein: CASSRTGGSYNEQFF.

The chain is built from TRBV15 and TRBJ1-5; TRBD1 is a possible D gene (5 bases). Per germline, CDR1 LNHNV and CDR2 YYDKDF (reference sequence). CDR3 length: 16 residues. With 1 base removed from V and 6 bases from J, the gap between germline ends came to 16 bases. CDR3 region: CATSRGSGGRSQPQHF. In DNA form, the CDR3 reads TGTGCCACCAGCAGAGGGTCCGGGGGACGCAGTCAGCCCCAGCATTTT. The whole variable domain, filled in from reference TRBV15 and TRBJ1-5, reads DAMVIQNPRYQVTQFGKPVTLSCSQTLNHNVMYWYQQKSSQAPKLLFHYYDKDFNNEADTPDNFQSRRPNTSFCFLDIRSPGLGDTAMYLCATSRGSGGRSQPQHFGDGTRLSIL.

V and J are TRBV10-3 and TRBJ2-4; 9 bases are a match to TRBD1. The CDR3 is 15 residues long. Looked up from germline, CDR1 is ENHRY and CDR2 is SYGVKD. With V trimmed by 3 bases and J by 4 bases, 4 bases remained unmatched. DNA for the CDR3: TGTGCCATCAGTGATGGGGACAGGGTTAAAAACATTCAGTACTTC. It specifies CAISDGDRVKNIQYF.

The chain recombines TRBV6-1 with TRBJ2-7, with TRBD2 as a possible D gene (5 bases). V dropped 3 bases and J dropped 4 bases, with 10 bases sitting between them. Germline loops: CDR1 MNHNS, CDR2 SASEGT. CDR3 size: 13 residues. CDR3: CASSELLAYEQYF. DNA of the CDR3: TGTGCCAGCAGTGAGCTTCTAGCTTACGAGCAGTACTTC.

The chain combines TRBV10-3 with TRBJ2-7; D is ambiguous. Per the germline V gene, CDR1 is ENHRY and CDR2 is SYGVKD. CDR3 length: 13 residues. Deletions cut 2 bases from V and 1 base from J, with 6 bases between. The CDR3 sequence: CAISELGSYEQYF. The CDR3 DNA sequence: TGTGCCATCAGTGAGCTCGGATCCTACGAGCAGTACTTC.

Written as DNA, the CDR3 is TGTGCCACCCTTTCTAGCGGGGGGGACTATGAGCAGTTCTTC. Protein: CATLSSGGDYEQFF. The J gene is TRBJ2-1, the V gene TRBV10-3, with 12 bases that match TRBD2. With V trimmed by 10 bases and J by 8 bases, 9 bases remained unmatched. Germline V CDR1 and CDR2: ENHRY, SYGVKD. CDR3 length: 14 residues.

V is TRBV19 and J is TRBJ1-2; D possibly corresponds to TRBD1 (5 bases). From germline, CDR1 is LNHDA and CDR2 SQIVND (reference sequence). There are 14 residues in the CDR3. Trimming shortened V by 11 bases and J by 4 bases, and 20 bases separated the two germline ends. For the CDR3, the DNA is TGTGCCCGCCTTCCTTGGCAGGGAGGCTATGGCTACACCTTC. Protein sequence: CARLPWQGGYGYTF.

The chain carries TRBV20-1 and TRBJ2-5; D remains unclear. V was cut by 1 base and J by 4 bases, with 4 bases left in between. The CDR3 has 11 amino acids. Per germline, CDR1 DFQATT and CDR2 SNEGSKA (reference sequence). The CDR3 nucleotides read TGCAGTGCTAGAGCGTCAGAGACCCAGTACTTC. This translates into CSARASETQYF.

This rearrangement joins TRBV18 to TRBJ2-7; possibly TRBD1 for D (7 bases). From germline, CDR1 is KGHSH and CDR2 LQKENI. The length of the CDR3 is 14 residues. Trimming removed 3 bases from V and 6 bases from J, with 15 bases in between. The CDR3 reads CASSPLDREVEQYF. CDR3 sequence (DNA): TGTGCCAGCTCACCCCTTGACAGGGAGGTCGAGCAGTACTTC.

The rearrangement links TRBV7-9 to TRBJ2-1; 9 bases fit TRBD1. Trimming took 5 bases from V and 6 from J; bases not matched to a gene: 20. This CDR3 is 19 amino acids long. Germline assignment: CDR1 SEHNR and CDR2 FQNEAQ (reference sequence). The DNA for the CDR3 is TGTGCCAGCAGCCACTTACTTACATTGGGACAGGGAGGGGGCAATGAGCAGTTCTTC. Translation: CASSHLLTLGQGGGNEQFF.

The chain recombines TRBV6-8 with TRBJ2-3, with D maybe TRBD2 (5 bases). The CDR3 runs to 14 residues. The V end was cut by 8 bases, the J end by 3 bases, with 15 bases between. The germline gives CDR1 MNHGY, CDR2 SAAAGT. For the CDR3, the DNA is TGTGCCAGCCAAACCCCGGGATATACAGATACGCAGTATTTT. It codes for CASQTPGYTDTQYF.

Concerning this clone itself: Other nucleotide sequences in the sample specify the same CDR3. The gene calls are TRBV30 and TRBJ2-7; D unresolved. Germline V CDR1 and CDR2: GTSNPN, SVGIG (reference sequence). V dropped 2 bases and J dropped 2 bases, with 4 bases sitting between them. The CDR3 has 11 amino acids. CDR3 in DNA: TGTGCCTGGAGTCGCCCCTACGAGCAGTACTTC. It translates to CAWSRPYEQYF. Complete variable domain (other parts from reference TRBV30 and TRBJ2-7): SQTIHQWPATLVQPVGSPLSLECTVEGTSNPNLYWYRQAAGRGLQLLFYSVGIGQISSEVPQNLSASRPQDRQFILSSKKLLLSDSGFYLCAWSRPYEQYFGPGTRLTVT.